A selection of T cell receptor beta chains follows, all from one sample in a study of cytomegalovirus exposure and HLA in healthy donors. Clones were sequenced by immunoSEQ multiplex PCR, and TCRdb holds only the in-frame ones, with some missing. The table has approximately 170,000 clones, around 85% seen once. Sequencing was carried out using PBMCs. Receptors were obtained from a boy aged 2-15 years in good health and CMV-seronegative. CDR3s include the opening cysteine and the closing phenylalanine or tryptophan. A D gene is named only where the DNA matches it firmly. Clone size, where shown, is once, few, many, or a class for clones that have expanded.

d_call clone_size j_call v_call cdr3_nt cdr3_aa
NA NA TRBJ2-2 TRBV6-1 TGTGCCAGCAGTGACTCCGGGGTTCCCGGGGAGCTGTTTTTT CASSDSGVPGELFF
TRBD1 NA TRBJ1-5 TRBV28 TGTGCCAGCAGTTTAGCGGACAGGGGCAATCAGCCCCAGCATTTT CASSLADRGNQPQHF
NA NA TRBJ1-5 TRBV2 TGTGCCAGCAGTGAATCCGGGATGAATCAGCCCCAGCATTTT CASSESGMNQPQHF
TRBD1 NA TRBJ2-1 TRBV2 TGTGCCAGCAGCGGGACAGGTCGAGGGCGCCGCGACAATGAGCAGTTCTTC CASSGTGRGRRDNEQFF
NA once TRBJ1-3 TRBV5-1 TGCGCCAGCAGCCAGGACCCGGGAATGGCAGGAAACACCATATATTTT CASSQDPGMAGNTIYF
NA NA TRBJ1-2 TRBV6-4 TGTGCCACCCCTGGGAGGGGTTGGTATGGCTACACCTTC CATPGRGWYGYTF
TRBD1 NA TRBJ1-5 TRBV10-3 TGTGCCATCAGTGAGTGGACCTGGACAGGGGGAAATCAGCCCCAGCATTTT CAISEWTWTGGNQPQHF
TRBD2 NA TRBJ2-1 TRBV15 TGTGCCACCAGCAGAGGGGGGGGGACTAGCGGTGTCAATGAGCAGTTCTTC CATSRGGGTSGVNEQFF
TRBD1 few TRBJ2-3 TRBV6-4 TGTGCCAGCAGTGACTCCGCAGGGGGTAGCACAGATACGCAGTATTTT CASSDSAGGSTDTQYF
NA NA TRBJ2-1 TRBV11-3 TGTGCCAGCAGCGTGGGACTGGGGGACTCCTACAATGAGCAGTTCTTC CASSVGLGDSYNEQFF
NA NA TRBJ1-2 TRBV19 TGTGCCAGTAGTACCTGGGACTCTAACTATGGCTACACCTTC CASSTWDSNYGYTF
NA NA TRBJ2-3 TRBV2 TGTGCCAGCAGTGACGCGGGGAGCACAGATACGCAGTATTTT CASSDAGSTDTQYF
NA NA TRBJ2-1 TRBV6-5 TGTGCCAGCAGTTACTTGGCGGGGAGCTCCTACAATGAGCAGTTCTTC CASSYLAGSSYNEQFF
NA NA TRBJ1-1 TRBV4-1 TGCGCCAGCAGCCAAGAGATCGGGTATGAAGCTTTCTTT CASSQEIGYEAFF
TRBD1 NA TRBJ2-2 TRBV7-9 TGTGCCAGCAGCCCGGGACAGGCGGACGGGGAGCTGTTTTTT CASSPGQADGELFF
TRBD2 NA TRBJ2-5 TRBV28 TGTGCCAGCAGTTCAGGGACTAGGCAAGAGACCCAGTACTTC CASSSGTRQETQYF
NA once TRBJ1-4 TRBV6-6 TGTGCCAGCAGTGACACAGGGTTAGGTGAAAAACTGTTTTTT CASSDTGLGEKLFF
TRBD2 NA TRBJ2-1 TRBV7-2 TGTGCCAGCAGCTTAAGCGGGGTCCCCCACTACAATGAGCAGTTCTTC CASSLSGVPHYNEQFF
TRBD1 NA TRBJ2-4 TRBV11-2 TGTGCCAGCAGCTCGGGACAGCAGCTAGCCAAAAACATTCAGTACTTC CASSSGQQLAKNIQYF
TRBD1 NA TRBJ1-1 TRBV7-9 TGTGCCAGCAGCTCCGGACAGGCGCACAACACTGAAGCTTTCTTT CASSSGQAHNTEAFF
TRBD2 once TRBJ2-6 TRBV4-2 TGTGCCAGCAGCCAAGATATGGGGACTAGCGGCGGGGGAGGGGCCAACGTCCTGACTTTC CASSQDMGTSGGGGANVLTF
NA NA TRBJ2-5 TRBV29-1 TGCAGCGCCCTGGACTGGCAAGAGACCCAGTACTTC CSALDWQETQYF
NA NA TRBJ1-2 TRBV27 TGTGCCAGCAGTTTAAGTGGGGCAGGCTATGGCTACACCTTC CASSLSGAGYGYTF
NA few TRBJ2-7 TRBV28 TGTGCCAGCAGCCCATTAGCGTCGAGCTCCTACGAGCAGTACTTC CASSPLASSSYEQYF
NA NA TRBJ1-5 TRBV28 TGTGCCAGCAGTTTCATGAGAAGCAATCAGCCCCAGCATTTT CASSFMRSNQPQHF
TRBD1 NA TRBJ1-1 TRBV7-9 TGTGCCAGCAGCTTTGCAGGGGGCACTGAAGCTTTCTTT CASSFAGGTEAFF
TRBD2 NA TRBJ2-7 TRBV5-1 TGCGCCAGCAGCTCAAGACTAGCGGGACCCTACGAGCAGTACTTC CASSSRLAGPYEQYF
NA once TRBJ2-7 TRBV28 TGTGCCAGCAGTGGGGGGTTCGAGCAGTACTTC CASSGGFEQYF
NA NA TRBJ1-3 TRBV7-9 TGTGCCAGCAGCTTAGCTGGGGGGACTGGCGGAAACACCATATATTTT CASSLAGGTGGNTIYF
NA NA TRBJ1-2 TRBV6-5 TGTGCCAGCAGTGAAGGACCAGGGGTCTATGGCTACACCTTC CASSEGPGVYGYTF
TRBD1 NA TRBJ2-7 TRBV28 TGTGCCAGCAGTTTAACAGGGGGCTCCTACGAGCAGTACTTC CASSLTGGSYEQYF
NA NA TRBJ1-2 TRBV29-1 TGCAGCGGGGTCCGGGGTAACTATGGCCACACCTTC CSGVRGNYGHTF
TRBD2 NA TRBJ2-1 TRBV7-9 TGTGCCAGCAGCTCCGCCGCGATAGCGGGAGGTAGGCAGTTCTTC CASSSAAIAGGRQFF
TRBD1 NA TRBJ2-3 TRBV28 TGTGCCAGCAGTTTGATGGCCAGGGGGTCTTCGACAGATACGCAGTATTTT CASSLMARGSSTDTQYF
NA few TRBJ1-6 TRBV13 TGTGCCAGCAGCTTACCACAGGGTCGGAATTCACCCCTCCACTTT CASSLPQGRNSPLHF
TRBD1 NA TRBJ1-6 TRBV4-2 TGTGCCAGCAGCCAAGGAGGGGGCACTAATTCACCCCTCCACTTT CASSQGGGTNSPLHF
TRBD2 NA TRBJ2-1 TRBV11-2 TGTGCCAGCAGCTTAGATAGGTCTAGCGGGACGGGATATGAGCAGTTCTTC CASSLDRSSGTGYEQFF
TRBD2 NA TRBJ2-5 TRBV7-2 TGTGCCAGCAGCTCGGGACTAGCGGGGCCGGGGGAGACCCAGTACTTC CASSSGLAGPGETQYF
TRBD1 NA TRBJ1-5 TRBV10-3 TGTGCCGTAGGACAGGAACATAGCAATCAGCCCCAGCATTTT CAVGQEHSNQPQHF
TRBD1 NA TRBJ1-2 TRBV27 TGTGCCAGCAGTCTCGATACCCAGGGGGTCTATGGCTACACCTTC CASSLDTQGVYGYTF
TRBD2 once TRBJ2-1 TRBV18 TGTGCCAGCTCACCACTAGCGGGGCCGGATGAGCAGTTCTTC CASSPLAGPDEQFF
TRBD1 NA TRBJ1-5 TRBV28 TGTGCCAGCAGTTGGACAGGGGTGCAGCCCCAGCATTTT CASSWTGVQPQHF
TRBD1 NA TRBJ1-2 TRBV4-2 TGTGCCAGCAGCCTCCCGGGACAGGGGGCAAGGGGCTACACCTTC CASSLPGQGARGYTF